One and the same sample provided the 9 T cell receptor beta chains below, sequenced in a study of T-cell reconstitution after alpha-beta-depleted transplantation in children. Unique molecular identifiers tagged the TCRbeta library. TCRdb redid the calling of the PCR reads with MiXCR, one entry per CDR3 protein. The table lists about 230,000 distinct CDR3 sequences, more than 7.5% of them singletons. The specimen comprised PBMCs from the stem cell graft donor, sampled from the stem cell graft. The receptor set was obtained from a human donor who donated a stem cell graft to a child with SCID.

This clonotype occurred many times. The chain carries TRBV6-5 and TRBJ2-3; the match to TRBD2 covers 10 bases. The V gene's germline CDR1 is MNHEY and CDR2 SVGAGI. The junction had 7 bases not matched to a gene; V was cut back by 1 base and J by 0 bases. The CDR3 sequence is 18 residues long. The CDR3 DNA reads as TGTGCCAGCAGTTACTTCGAGCGGGGGGGCTTAAGCACAGATACGCAGTATTTT. Amino acid sequence: CASSYFERGGLSTDTQYF.

This clonotype was detected many times. The rearrangement joins TRBV20-1 to TRBJ2-3, with 7 bases aligning to TRBD1. In germline, CDR1 is DFQATT, CDR2 SNEGSKA (reference sequence). This CDR3 spans 14 amino acids. V gave up 3 bases and J gave up 4 bases; unmatched junction bases: 7. This chain's CDR3 is CSARDSQGSDTQYF. The DNA of the CDR3 is TGCAGTGCTAGGGACTCACAGGGGTCAGATACGCAGTATTTT.

In this sample, this clonotype turned up many times. The rearrangement joins TRBV5-1 to TRBJ1-2; 8 bases align to TRBD1. CDR1 and CDR2 from the germline V gene are SGHRS and YFSETQ. The CDR3 runs to 15 residues. After removal of 2 bases from V and 8 bases from J, the junction contained 11 bases not matched to a gene. The CDR3 DNA reads TGCGCCAGCAGCTTCTTTGGAAGGACAGGGAGCGGCTACACCTTC. Encoded protein: CASSFFGRTGSGYTF.

This clonotype was observed at least ten times. V usage is TRBV12-3 or TRBV12-4 and J usage is TRBJ1-2; D might be TRBD1 (6 bases). The CDR3 totals 13 residues. The V and J ends lost 6 bases and 4 bases respectively, with 12 bases between them. The CDR3: CASRPGQSYGYTF. The CDR3 bases are TGTGCCAGCAGACCCGGACAGAGCTATGGCTACACCTTC.

This clonotype came up many times. The chain is built from TRBV7-9 and TRBJ2-7; no reliable D call. Looked up from germline, CDR1 is SEHNR and CDR2 is FQNEAQ (reference sequence). The length of the CDR3 is 15 residues. The V gene lost 1 base and the J gene lost 4 bases, with 14 bases spanning the gap. The CDR3 is CASSLGQNAGYEQYF. The DNA of the CDR3 is TGTGCCAGCAGCTTAGGGCAGAATGCAGGATACGAGCAGTACTTC.

This clonotype was observed at least ten times. V gene TRBV5-1 combines with J gene TRBJ2-5, with 12 nucleotides matching TRBD2. CDR3 length: 15 amino acids. The V segment lost 0 bases and the J segment 4 bases; nucleotides outside the gene matches: 1. Germline assignment: CDR1 SGHRS and CDR2 YFSETQ. Written as DNA, the CDR3 is TGCGCCAGCAGCTTGGGGACTAGCGGGGTAGAGACCCAGTACTTC. Protein product: CASSLGTSGVETQYF.

This chain connects TRBV25-1 to TRBJ2-5, with D tentatively TRBD2 (5 bases). Looked up from germline, CDR1 is MGHDK and CDR2 is SYGVNS. V lost 4 bases, J lost 5 bases, and 26 bases lay in between. The CDR3 extends over 18 amino acids. CDR3: CASSVPMDRIPGGETQYF. In nucleotides, the CDR3 is TGTGCCAGCAGTGTACCCATGGATCGGATCCCGGGCGGGGAGACCCAGTACTTC.

Ten or more counts support this clonotype. This chain joins TRBV3-1 and TRBJ2-3, with TRBD2 identical over 10 bases. This CDR3 is 15 amino acids long. Germline V gene sequence: CDR1 LGHDT, CDR2 YNNKEL (reference sequence). Trimming at V came to 4 bases and at J to 4 bases, leaving 5 bases not matched to a gene. CDR3 sequence (DNA): TGTGCCAGCAGCCTCCCTAGCGGGGGCCCAGATACGCAGTATTTT. Protein: CASSLPSGGPDTQYF.

This clonotype was counted at least ten times. The CDR3 nucleotides are TGTGCCAGCAGTTTACTGAGCCTACGCGTCCACGAGCAGTACTTC. It yields the protein CASSLLSLRVHEQYF. This chain links TRBV12-3 or TRBV12-4 with TRBJ2-7, with D uncertain. This CDR3 spans 15 amino acids. V was clipped by 2 bases and J by 5 bases, with 16 bases between them.